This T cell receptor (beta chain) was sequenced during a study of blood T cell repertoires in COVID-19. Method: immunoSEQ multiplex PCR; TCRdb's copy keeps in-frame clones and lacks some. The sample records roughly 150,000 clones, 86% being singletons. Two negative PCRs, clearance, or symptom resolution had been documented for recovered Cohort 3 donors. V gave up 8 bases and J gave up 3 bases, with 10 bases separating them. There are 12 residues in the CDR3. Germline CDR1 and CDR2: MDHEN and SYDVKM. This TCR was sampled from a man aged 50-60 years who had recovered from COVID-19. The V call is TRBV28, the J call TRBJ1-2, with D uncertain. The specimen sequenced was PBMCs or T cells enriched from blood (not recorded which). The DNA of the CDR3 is TGTGCCAGCGCAACGGGGTACTATGGCTACACCTTC. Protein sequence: CASATGYYGYTF.